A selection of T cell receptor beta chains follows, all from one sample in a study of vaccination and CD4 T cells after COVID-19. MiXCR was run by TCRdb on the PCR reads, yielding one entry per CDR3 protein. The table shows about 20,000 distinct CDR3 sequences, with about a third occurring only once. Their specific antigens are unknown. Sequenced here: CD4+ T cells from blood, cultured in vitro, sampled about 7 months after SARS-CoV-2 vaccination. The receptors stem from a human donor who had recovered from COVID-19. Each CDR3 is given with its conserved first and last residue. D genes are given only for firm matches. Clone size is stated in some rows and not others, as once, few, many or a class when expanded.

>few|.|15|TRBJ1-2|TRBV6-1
CASSLRDGGDYGYTF
TGTGCCAGCAGCCTCCGGGACGGAGGGGACTATGGCTACACCTTC
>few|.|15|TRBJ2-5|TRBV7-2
CASSKSWAISETQYF
TGTGCCAGCAGCAAAAGCTGGGCTATCTCTGAGACCCAGTACTTC
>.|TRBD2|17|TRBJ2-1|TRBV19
CASSPTTSGSSYNEQFF
TGTGCCAGTAGTCCGACTACTAGCGGGAGTTCCTACAATGAGCAGTTCTTC
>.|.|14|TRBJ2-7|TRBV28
CASSVHRSSYEQYF
TGTGCCAGCAGTGTCCACAGGAGCTCCTACGAGCAGTACTTC
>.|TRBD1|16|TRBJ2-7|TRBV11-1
CASSLEGTAHSYEQYF
TGTGCCAGCAGCTTAGAGGGGACAGCACATTCCTACGAGCAGTACTTC
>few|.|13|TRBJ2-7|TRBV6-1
CASRGVRTYEQYF
TGTGCCAGCAGGGGGGTCCGGACCTACGAGCAGTACTTC
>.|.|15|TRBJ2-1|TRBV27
CASSLYGLSYNEQFF
TGTGCCAGCAGTTTATACGGGCTCTCCTACAATGAGCAGTTCTTC
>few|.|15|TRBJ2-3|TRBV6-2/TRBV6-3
CASRPPQQGRHTQYF
TGTGCCAGCAGACCTCCCCAACAGGGACGGCATACGCAGTATTTT
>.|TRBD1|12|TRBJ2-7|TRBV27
CASSQGGYEQYF
TGTGCCAGCTCACAGGGGGGATACGAGCAGTACTTC
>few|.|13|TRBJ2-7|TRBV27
CASSSRQRYEQYF
TGTGCCAGCAGTTCCCGACAGCGCTACGAGCAGTACTTC
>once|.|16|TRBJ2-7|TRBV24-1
CATSTTRSRGYNEQYF
TGTGCCACCAGTACGACACGGTCGAGGGGGTACAATGAGCAGTACTTC
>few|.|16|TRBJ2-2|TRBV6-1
CASSTRTGSYTGELFF
TGTGCCAGCAGTACCCGGACTGGTAGTTACACCGGGGAGCTGTTTTTT
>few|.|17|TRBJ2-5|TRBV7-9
CASSLRGRGWDQETQYF
TGTGCCAGCAGCTTACGTGGGAGAGGTTGGGACCAAGAGACCCAGTACTTC
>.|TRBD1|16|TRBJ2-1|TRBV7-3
CASSPRTGIGYNEQFF
TGTGCCAGCAGCCCCCGGACAGGGATAGGGTACAATGAGCAGTTCTTC
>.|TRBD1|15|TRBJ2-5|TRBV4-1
CASSQVSQGTETQYF
TGCGCCAGCAGCCAAGTGTCACAGGGGACAGAGACCCAGTACTTC
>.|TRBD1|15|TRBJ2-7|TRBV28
CASSFRTGGPYEQYF
TGTGCCAGCAGTTTCAGGACAGGGGGTCCCTACGAGCAGTACTTC
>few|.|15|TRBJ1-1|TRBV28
CASSSVSGGRAEAFF
TGTGCCAGCAGTTCCGTGTCGGGGGGTCGGGCTGAAGCTTTCTTT
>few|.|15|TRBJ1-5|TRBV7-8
CASSPRGVIDQPQHF
TGTGCCAGCAGCCCACGGGGGGTAATTGATCAGCCCCAGCATTTT
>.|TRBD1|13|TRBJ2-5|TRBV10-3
CAISLDREETQYF
TGTGCCATCAGCCTCGACAGGGAAGAGACCCAGTACTTC
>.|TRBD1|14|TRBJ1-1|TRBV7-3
CASSEETGGTEAFF
TGTGCCAGCAGCGAGGAGACAGGGGGGACTGAAGCTTTCTTT
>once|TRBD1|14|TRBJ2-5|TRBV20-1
CSISTIGTEETQYF
TGCAGTATCAGCACAATCGGGACAGAAGAGACCCAGTACTTC
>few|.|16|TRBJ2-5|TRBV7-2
CASVQRPSAGQETQYF
TGTGCCAGCGTACAACGACCTAGCGCTGGCCAAGAGACCCAGTACTTC
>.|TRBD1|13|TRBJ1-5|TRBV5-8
CASQRDRDQPQHF
TGTGCCAGCCAACGGGACAGGGATCAGCCCCAGCATTTT
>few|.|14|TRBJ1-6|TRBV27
CASRSSSYNSPLHF
TGTGCCAGCCGGTCGAGCTCCTATAATTCACCCCTCCACTTT
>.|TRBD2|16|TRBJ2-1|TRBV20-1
CSARGPGLADHNEQFF
TGCAGTGCTAGGGGACCGGGACTAGCGGATCACAATGAGCAGTTCTTC
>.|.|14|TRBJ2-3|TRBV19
CASSIALFTDTQYF
TGTGCCAGTAGTATAGCCCTATTCACAGATACGCAGTATTTT
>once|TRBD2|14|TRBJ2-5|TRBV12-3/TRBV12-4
CASSSLAVLETQYF
TGTGCCAGCAGCTCACTAGCGGTCCTGGAGACCCAGTACTTC
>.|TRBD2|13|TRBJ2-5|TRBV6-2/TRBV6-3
CASRASGEETQYF
TGTGCCAGCAGAGCTAGCGGCGAGGAGACCCAGTACTTC
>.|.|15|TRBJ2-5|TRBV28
CASTALRGGQETQYF
TGTGCCAGCACAGCATTAAGGGGCGGTCAAGAGACCCAGTACTTC
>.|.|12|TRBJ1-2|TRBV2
CASSEENYGYTF
TGTGCCAGCAGTGAAGAAAACTATGGCTACACCTTC
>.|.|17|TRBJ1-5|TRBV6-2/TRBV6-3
CASSYADILYSNQPQHF
TGTGCCAGCAGTTACGCCGACATACTTTATAGCAATCAGCCCCAGCATTTT
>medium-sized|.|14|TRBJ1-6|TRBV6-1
CAISDRWRNSPLHF
TGTGCCATATCGGACCGATGGAGGAATTCACCCCTCCACTTT
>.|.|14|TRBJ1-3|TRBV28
CASSLSGGGNTIYF
TGTGCCAGCAGTTTAAGTGGCGGCGGAAACACCATATATTTT
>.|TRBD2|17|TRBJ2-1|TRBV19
CASSTSSGRVAYNEQFF
TGTGCCAGTAGTACCTCTAGCGGGAGGGTTGCCTACAATGAGCAGTTCTTC
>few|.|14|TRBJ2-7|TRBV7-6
CASSQTGATYEQYF
TGTGCCAGCAGCCAAACCGGGGCGACATACGAGCAGTACTTC
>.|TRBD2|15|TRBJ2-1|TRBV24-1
CATSDGGLAGVAQFF
TGTGCCACCAGTGATGGAGGACTAGCGGGAGTCGCGCAGTTCTTC
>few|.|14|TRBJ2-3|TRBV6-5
CASSYGGSTDTQYF
TGTGCCAGCAGTTACGGCGGGAGCACAGATACGCAGTATTTT
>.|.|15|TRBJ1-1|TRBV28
CASSLMTLRDTEAFF
TGTGCCAGCAGTTTAATGACCCTAAGGGACACTGAAGCTTTCTTT
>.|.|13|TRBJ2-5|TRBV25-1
CASSGHYAETQYF
TGTGCCAGCAGTGGCCACTATGCAGAGACCCAGTACTTC
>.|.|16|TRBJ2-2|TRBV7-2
CASSRHREPGTGELFF
TGTGCCAGCAGCCGCCACAGGGAGCCCGGCACCGGGGAGCTGTTTTTT
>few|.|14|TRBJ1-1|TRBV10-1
CASSTGRGDTEAFF
TGCGCCAGCAGTACGGGGCGAGGGGACACTGAAGCTTTCTTT
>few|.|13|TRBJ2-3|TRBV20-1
CSPTGRNTDTQYF
TGCAGTCCGACGGGACGTAACACAGATACGCAGTATTTT
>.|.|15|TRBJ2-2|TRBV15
CATSIITRPTGELFF
TGTGCCACCAGCATCATTACTAGACCCACCGGGGAGCTGTTTTTT
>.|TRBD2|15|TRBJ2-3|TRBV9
CASSEHQGGLDTQYF
TGTGCCAGCAGCGAGCACCAGGGAGGGTTAGATACGCAGTATTTT
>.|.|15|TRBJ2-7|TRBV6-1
CASSPWGRGTYEQYF
TGTGCCAGCAGTCCGTGGGGCCGGGGGACCTACGAGCAGTACTTC
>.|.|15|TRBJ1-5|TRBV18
CASSLRRGQGQPQHF
TGTGCCAGCTCCCTTCGACGCGGACAAGGGCAGCCCCAGCATTTT
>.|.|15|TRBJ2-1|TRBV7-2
CASSVLAGLFNEQFF
TGTGCCAGCAGCGTTCTGGCGGGACTTTTCAATGAGCAGTTCTTC
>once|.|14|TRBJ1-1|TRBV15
CATSRTGYNTEAFF
TGTGCCACCAGCAGAACGGGGTATAACACTGAAGCTTTCTTT
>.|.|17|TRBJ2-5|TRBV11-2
CASSLDPPYRSEKTQYF
TGTGCCAGCAGCTTAGATCCCCCCTACAGGTCTGAAAAGACCCAGTACTTC
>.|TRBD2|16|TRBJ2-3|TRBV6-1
CASSPGLAGGRDTQYF
TGTGCCAGCAGTCCGGGACTAGCGGGAGGTCGAGATACGCAGTATTTT
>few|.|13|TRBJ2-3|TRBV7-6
CASSSRTTDTQYF
TGTGCCAGCAGCTCGCGGACCACAGATACGCAGTATTTT
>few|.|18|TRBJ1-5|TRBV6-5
CASSYASGRISWNQPQHF
TGTGCCAGCAGTTACGCTTCAGGACGGATTAGTTGGAATCAGCCCCAGCATTTT
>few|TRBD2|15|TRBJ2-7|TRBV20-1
CSARASGIISYEQYF
TGCAGTGCTAGGGCTAGCGGGATAATCTCCTACGAGCAGTACTTC
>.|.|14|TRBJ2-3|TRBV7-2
CASSLGGTTDTQYF
TGTGCCAGCAGCCTAGGGGGAACCACAGATACGCAGTATTTT
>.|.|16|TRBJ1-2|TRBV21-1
CASSKAYSRTDSGYTF
TGTGCCAGCAGCAAAGCATACTCAAGGACAGATTCGGGCTACACCTTC
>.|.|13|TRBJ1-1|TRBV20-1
CSPIQTGNTEAFF
TGCAGTCCGATTCAGACAGGGAACACTGAAGCTTTCTTT
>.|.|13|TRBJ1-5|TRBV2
CASSEWGRQPQHF
TGTGCCAGCAGTGAATGGGGACGTCAGCCCCAGCATTTT
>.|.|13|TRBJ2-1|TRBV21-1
CASSKDGSQGMFF
TGTGCCAGCAGCAAAGATGGCTCGCAAGGGATGTTCTTC
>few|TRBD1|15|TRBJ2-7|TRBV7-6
CASSRTGQATYEQYF
TGTGCCAGCAGCCGGACGGGACAGGCAACCTACGAGCAGTACTTC